This entry features one T cell receptor (beta chain) sequence. The sample belongs to a study of CD8 T cells in Susac syndrome. Germline CDR1 reads SGHDT; CDR2 reads YYEEEE. The V end was cut by 3 bases, the J end by 8 bases, with 12 bases between. The CDR3 contains 13 residues. Treatment-naive patients with stable or active relapsing-remitting disease were the multiple sclerosis controls. Negative isolation yielded CD4+ and CD8+ T cells, and FACS enriched TEMRA cells. It was with random hexamers that about 0.45 to 1 ug RNA was reverse transcribed. TCRdb recomputed calls from the immunoSEQ multiplex PCR reads with MiXCR, one row per CDR3 protein. The data hold approximately 140,000 distinct CDR3 sequences, with roughly 96% observed a single time.

Sequencing input: CD4+ T cells from PBMCs. The chain has TRBV5-6 and TRBJ1-5, with D unresolved. The sequence derives from a human donor with multiple sclerosis. Here the CDR3 reads CASSSDFMEPQHF. CDR3 in DNA: TGTGCCAGCAGCTCCGATTTTATGGAGCCCCAGCATTTT.